The 20 T cell receptor beta chains listed next were all sequenced from one sample in a study of blood T cells in healthy people across ages. Next came a second PCR, run for about 6 to 12 cycles, which used a sample-barcoded 5' primer along with a J-beta primer mix. Each CDR3 protein is one row after TCRdb ran MiXCR on the 5' RACE reads. The sample comprises fewer than 650,000 distinct CDR3 sequences, approximately 26% of which are singletons, and 3% to 4% rests with the top ten. These data also featured in a second study, about T cells of mothers and their children.

Sequencing used blood. These receptors were obtained from a boy aged 2-15 years in good health.

The chain uses TRBV12-3 or TRBV12-4 and TRBJ2-4, with D perhaps TRBD1 (6 bases). V shed 3 bases and J shed 6 bases, with 12 bases lying between them. The CDR3 is 14 amino acids. CDR3 in DNA: TGTGCCAGCAGTTTCAGGGGACCTATAAACATTCAGTACTTC. This codes for CASSFRGPINIQYF.

The chain has TRBV4-2 and TRBJ1-4; tentative D call: TRBD1 (5 bases). Germline-derived CDR1 and CDR2 are LGHNA and YNFKEQ. The CDR3 sequence is 15 residues long. V gave up 5 bases and J gave up 0 bases, with 10 bases separating them. The CDR3: CASSITGATNEKLFF. Here the CDR3 DNA reads TGTGCCAGCAGCATCACAGGTGCAACTAATGAAAAACTGTTTTTT.

This clonotype was seen a single time. V usage is TRBV30 and J usage is TRBJ1-1; D remains unclear. The V end lost 0 bases, the J end lost 4 bases, and 6 bases lay between the germline ends. Germline-derived CDR1 and CDR2 are GTSNPN and SVGIG (reference sequence). This CDR3 has 12 amino acids. CDR3 in amino acids: CAWSVRGTEAFF. The CDR3 nucleotides read TGTGCCTGGAGTGTCCGAGGCACTGAAGCTTTCTTT.

The CDR3 nucleotides read TGCGCCAGCGGTACCGGGGGGGGAGAGACCCAGTACTTC. Encoded protein: CASGTGGGETQYF. This chain connects TRBV5-1 to TRBJ2-5; 8 bases match TRBD2. CDR3 length: 13 amino acids. V was clipped by 7 bases and J by 4 bases; unmatched bases: 6. CDR1 is SGHRS, CDR2 YFSETQ, per germline.

This clonotype occurred a few times. The genes are TRBV19 and TRBJ1-1; D is undetermined. The V gene's germline CDR1 is LNHDA and CDR2 SQIVND (reference sequence). This CDR3 spans 11 amino acids. Trimming shortened V by 5 bases and J by 10 bases, and 11 bases separated the two germline ends. The CDR3 here is CASSPGPGAFF. DNA for the CDR3: TGTGCCAGTAGTCCGGGTCCAGGAGCTTTCTTT.

This clonotype was seen a few times. V and J are TRBV29-1 and TRBJ2-3; D is perhaps TRBD2 (7 bases). Germline values: CDR1 SQVTM, CDR2 ANQGSEA. Trimming shortened V by 6 bases and J by 2 bases, and 21 bases separated the two germline ends. There are 16 residues in the CDR3. The chain's CDR3 is CSVAAGARITTDTQYF. The CDR3 DNA follows: TGCAGCGTGGCGGCGGGGGCCCGAATCACCACAGATACGCAGTATTTT.

This clonotype was observed a few times. The junction and the germline gene differ at one end; a read error may be behind it. This chain links TRBV10-3 with TRBJ1-4; no reliable D call. The CDR3 sequence is 13 residues long. Looked up from germline, CDR1 is ENHRY and CDR2 is SYGVKD. The CDR3 reads CAVSATGNEKLFF. The CDR3 region has the DNA TGTGCCGTCAGTGCGACGGGTAATGAAAAACTGTTTTTT.

The gene calls are TRBV7-9 and TRBJ1-1; 7 bases fit TRBD1. The V gene end was trimmed by 5 bases and the J gene end by 1 base; junction bases not matched to a gene: 7. Germline V lookup: CDR1 SEHNR, CDR2 FQNEAQ (reference sequence). The length of the CDR3 is 15 residues. In nucleotides, the CDR3 is TGTGCCAGCAGCACCACAGGGGTCCCGAACACTGAAGCTTTCTTT. Protein product: CASSTTGVPNTEAFF.

The J gene is TRBJ1-2, the V gene TRBV29-1, with unresolved D. Germline values: CDR1 SQVTM, CDR2 ANQGSEA. Trimming stripped 0 bases from V and 2 bases from J, with 10 bases between. This CDR3 has 14 residues. The CDR3: CSVEDSDLNYGYTF. The CDR3, as DNA: TGCAGCGTTGAAGATTCGGACCTCAACTATGGCTACACCTTC.

The chain carries TRBV29-1 and TRBJ1-1; D uncertain. Germline V gives CDR1 SQVTM, CDR2 ANQGSEA. Between the trimmed V and J ends, which lost 0 bases and 10 bases, there was a span of 15 bases. The CDR3 is 13 amino acids. CDR3 in DNA: TGCAGCGTTGAAGATCTATCAACATCTGGAGCTTTCTTT. Its translation: CSVEDLSTSGAFF.

This chain uses TRBV7-9 with TRBJ1-4, with 7 bases aligning to TRBD1. Germline V gene lookup returns CDR1 SEHNR and CDR2 FQNEAQ (reference sequence). The ends lost 4 bases at V and 1 base at J; junction bases unmatched: 3. This CDR3 spans 15 amino acids. CDR3 amino acids: CASSSAGGTNEKLFF. The CDR3, as DNA: TGTGCCAGCAGCTCCGCAGGGGGAACTAATGAAAAACTGTTTTTT.

This sequence joins TRBV29-1 and TRBJ2-4; TRBD1 aligns across 7 bases. Per the germline V gene, CDR1 is SQVTM and CDR2 is ANQGSEA. V lost 3 bases, J lost 5 bases, and 10 bases stayed unmatched. This CDR3 is 15 amino acids long. The DNA of the CDR3 is TGCAGCGTTGATGGGGCAGGGGGTAGCCAAAACATTCAGTACTTC. This encodes CSVDGAGGSQNIQYF.

This rearrangement joins TRBV27 to TRBJ1-2, with D uncertain. Germline V gene sequence: CDR1 MNHEY, CDR2 SMNVEV (reference sequence). Trimming left V 0 bases short and J 1 base short, with 6 bases between. The CDR3 is made up of 14 amino acids. Written as DNA, the CDR3 is TGTGCCAGCAGTTTATCCCCCTATAACTATGGCTACACCTTC. Translation gives CASSLSPYNYGYTF.

The chain is built from TRBV3-1 and TRBJ2-7, with 9 positions matching TRBD2. Germline lookup yields CDR1 LGHDT and CDR2 YNNKEL (reference sequence). V was clipped by 1 base and J by 7 bases; unmatched bases: 8. The CDR3 extends over 15 amino acids. CDR3 in DNA: TGTGCCAGCAGCCAAGTAGCGGGAGCGCCGGGAGAGCAGTACTTC. Its translation is CASSQVAGAPGEQYF.

This clonotype has just a few counts. The V call is TRBV11-2, the J call TRBJ1-4; tentatively, D is TRBD1 (5 bases). Trimming pared 8 bases from V and 8 bases from J, leaving 18 bases between. This CDR3 has 14 amino acids. The germline gives CDR1 SGHAT, CDR2 FQNNGV. CDR3 loop: CASDPGLEGEKLFF. The CDR3 DNA sequence: TGTGCCAGCGATCCGGGCCTCGAGGGGGAAAAACTGTTTTTT.

The rearrangement joins TRBV25-1 to TRBJ1-1, with D possibly matching TRBD1 (5 bases). CDR3 length: 12 amino acids. V dropped 4 bases and J dropped 3 bases, with 6 bases sitting between them. Looked up from germline, CDR1 is MGHDK and CDR2 is SYGVNS. CDR3 in amino acids: CASSAGYTEAFF. Written as DNA, the CDR3 is TGTGCCAGCAGTGCAGGGTACACTGAAGCTTTCTTT.

V is TRBV11-2 and J is TRBJ2-1; either TRBD1 or TRBD2 may fit D (5 bases each). Trimming removed 1 base from V and 10 bases from J, with 17 bases in between. The CDR3 is 15 residues long. Germline V CDR1 and CDR2: SGHAT, FQNNGV. The CDR3 loop reads CASSLALGSGREQFF. The CDR3 nucleotides read TGTGCCAGCAGCTTAGCTCTAGGTTCGGGGCGGGAGCAGTTCTTC.

About this clonotype itself: An end of the junction differs from the germline gene, which may be a read error. The chain links TRBV20-1 to TRBJ1-4; D gene uncertain. The CDR3 loop spans 14 amino acids. CDR1 and CDR2 from the germline V gene are DFQATT and SNEGSKA (reference sequence). The CDR3, as DNA: TGCAGTGCTAGAGATTTCGTCACTAATGAAAAGCTGTTTTTT. As protein: CSARDFVTNEKLFF.

This clonotype showed up just a few times. CDR3 DNA: TGTGCCAGCAGCCATGCGTGGCGCAGCTCCTACAATGAGCAGTTCTTC. Its protein product is CASSHAWRSSYNEQFF. The genes are TRBV11-2 and TRBJ2-1, with no clear D. The CDR3 has 16 amino acids. V lost 5 bases to trimming and J lost 0 bases, with 14 bases between them. Germline assignment: CDR1 SGHAT and CDR2 FQNNGV. The variable domain in full, with the rest retrieved from reference TRBV11-2 and TRBJ2-1, is EAGVAQSPRYKIIEKRQSVAFWCNPISGHATLYWYQQILGQGPKLLIQFQNNGVVDDSQLPKDRFSAERLKGVDSTLKIQPAKLEDSAVYLCASSHAWRSSYNEQFFGPGTRLTVL.

This chain uses TRBV29-1 with TRBJ2-2; TRBD2 might be the D (7 bases). This CDR3 contains 16 residues. Trimming shortened V by 6 bases and J by 3 bases, and 20 bases separated the two germline ends. Germline loops: CDR1 SQVTM, CDR2 ANQGSEA. Here the CDR3 reads CSVLEYGGRDTGELFF. CDR3 bases: TGCAGCGTGTTGGAGTACGGGGGGCGCGACACCGGGGAGCTGTTTTTT.